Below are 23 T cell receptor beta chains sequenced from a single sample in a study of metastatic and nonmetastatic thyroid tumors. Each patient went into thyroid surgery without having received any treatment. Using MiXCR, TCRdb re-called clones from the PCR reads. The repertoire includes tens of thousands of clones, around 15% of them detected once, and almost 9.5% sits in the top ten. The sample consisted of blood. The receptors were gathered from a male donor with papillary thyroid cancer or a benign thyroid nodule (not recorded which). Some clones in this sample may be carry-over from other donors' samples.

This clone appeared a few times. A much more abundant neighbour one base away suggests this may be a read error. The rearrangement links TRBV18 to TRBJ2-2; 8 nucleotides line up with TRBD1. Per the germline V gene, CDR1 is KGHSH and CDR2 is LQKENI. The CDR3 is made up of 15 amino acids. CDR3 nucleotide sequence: TGTGCCAGCTCACCACAGACAGGGGTACGCGGGGATCTGTTTTTT. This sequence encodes CASSPQTGVRGDLFF.

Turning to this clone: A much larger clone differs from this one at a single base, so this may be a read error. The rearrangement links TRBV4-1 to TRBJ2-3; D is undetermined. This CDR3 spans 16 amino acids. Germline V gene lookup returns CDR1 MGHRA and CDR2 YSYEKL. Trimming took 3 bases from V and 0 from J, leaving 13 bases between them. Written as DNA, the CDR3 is TGCGCCAGCAGCCATTTAGTGGTAACTAGCACAGATACGCAGTATTTT. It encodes CASSHLVVTSTDTQYF.

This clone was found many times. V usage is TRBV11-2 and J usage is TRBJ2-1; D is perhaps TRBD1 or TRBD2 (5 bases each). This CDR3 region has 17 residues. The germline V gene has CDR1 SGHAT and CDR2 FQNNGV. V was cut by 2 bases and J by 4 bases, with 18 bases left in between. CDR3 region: CASSLPPGTPRYNEQFF. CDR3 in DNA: TGTGCCAGCAGCTTACCCCCCGGGACCCCCCGTTACAATGAGCAGTTCTTC. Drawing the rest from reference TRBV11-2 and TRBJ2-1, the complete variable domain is EAGVAQSPRYKIIEKRQSVAFWCNPISGHATLYWYQQILGQGPKLLIQFQNNGVVDDSQLPKDRFSAERLKGVDSTLKIQPAKLEDSAVYLCASSLPPGTPRYNEQFFGPGTRLTVL.

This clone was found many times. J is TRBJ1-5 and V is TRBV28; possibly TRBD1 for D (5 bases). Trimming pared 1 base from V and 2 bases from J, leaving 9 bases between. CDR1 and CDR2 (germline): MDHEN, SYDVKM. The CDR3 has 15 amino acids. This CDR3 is CASSLSGLGNQPQHF. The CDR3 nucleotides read TGTGCCAGCAGTTTATCAGGGCTAGGCAATCAGCCCCAGCATTTT.

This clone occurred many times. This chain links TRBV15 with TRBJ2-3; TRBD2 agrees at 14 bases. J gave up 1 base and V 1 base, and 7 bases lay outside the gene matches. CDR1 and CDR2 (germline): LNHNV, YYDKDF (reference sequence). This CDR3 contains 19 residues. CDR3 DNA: TGTGCCACCAGCAGAGGTGGGACTAGCGGGAGCGGGCGCACAGATACGCAGTATTTT. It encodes CATSRGGTSGSGRTDTQYF.

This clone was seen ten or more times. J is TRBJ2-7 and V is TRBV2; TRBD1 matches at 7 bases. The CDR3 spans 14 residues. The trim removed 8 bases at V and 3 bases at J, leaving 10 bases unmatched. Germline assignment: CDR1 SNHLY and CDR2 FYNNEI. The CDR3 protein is CASRQQQGVYEQYF. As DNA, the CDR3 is TGTGCCAGCCGCCAACAGCAGGGGGTCTACGAGCAGTACTTC.

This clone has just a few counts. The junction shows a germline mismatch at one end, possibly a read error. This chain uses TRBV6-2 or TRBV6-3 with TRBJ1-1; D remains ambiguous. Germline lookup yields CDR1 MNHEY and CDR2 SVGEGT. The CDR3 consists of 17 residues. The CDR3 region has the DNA TGTGCCATCAGTTACTCGTTTACATGGGCCAGGAACACTGAAGCTTTCTTT. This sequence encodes CAISYSFTWARNTEAFF.

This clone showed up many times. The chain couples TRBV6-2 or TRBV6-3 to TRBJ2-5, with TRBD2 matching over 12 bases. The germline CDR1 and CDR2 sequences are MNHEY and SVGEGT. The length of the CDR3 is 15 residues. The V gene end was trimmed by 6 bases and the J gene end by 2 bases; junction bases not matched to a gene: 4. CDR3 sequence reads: CASSPTSGSQETQYF. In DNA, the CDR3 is TGTGCCAGCAGCCCGACTAGCGGGAGTCAAGAGACCCAGTACTTC.

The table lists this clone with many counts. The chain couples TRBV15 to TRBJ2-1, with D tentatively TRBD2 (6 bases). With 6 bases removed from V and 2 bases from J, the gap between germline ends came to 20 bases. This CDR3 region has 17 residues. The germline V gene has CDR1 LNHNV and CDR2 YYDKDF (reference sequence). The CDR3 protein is CATRRDGAGSTYNEQFF. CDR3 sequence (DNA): TGTGCCACCAGGCGTGACGGGGCGGGGTCCACCTACAATGAGCAGTTCTTC.

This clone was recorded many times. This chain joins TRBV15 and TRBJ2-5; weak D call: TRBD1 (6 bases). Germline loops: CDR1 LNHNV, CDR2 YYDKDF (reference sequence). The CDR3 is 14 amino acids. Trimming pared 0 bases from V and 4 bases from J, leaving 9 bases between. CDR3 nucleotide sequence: TGTGCCACCAGCAGAGATCGAGGGGGAGAGACCCAGTACTTC. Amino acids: CATSRDRGGETQYF.

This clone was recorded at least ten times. The DNA for the CDR3 is TGTGCCAGCAGTTACTCAGGGGCGGCCTCGAACAATGAGCAGTTCTTC. It translates to CASSYSGAASNNEQFF. The chain has TRBV6-6 and TRBJ2-1, with a possible D match to TRBD1 (5 bases). The CDR3 covers 16 residues. Germline-derived CDR1 and CDR2 are MNHNY and SVGAGI (reference sequence). Between the trimmed V and J ends, which lost 0 bases and 5 bases, there was a span of 14 bases.

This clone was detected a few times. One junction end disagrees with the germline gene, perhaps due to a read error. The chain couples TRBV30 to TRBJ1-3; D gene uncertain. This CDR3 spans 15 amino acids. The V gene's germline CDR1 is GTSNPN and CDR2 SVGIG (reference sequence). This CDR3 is CAWSVPVPSGSTIYF. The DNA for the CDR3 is TGTGCCTGGAGTGTCCCAGTCCCCTCTGGAAGCACCATATATTTT.

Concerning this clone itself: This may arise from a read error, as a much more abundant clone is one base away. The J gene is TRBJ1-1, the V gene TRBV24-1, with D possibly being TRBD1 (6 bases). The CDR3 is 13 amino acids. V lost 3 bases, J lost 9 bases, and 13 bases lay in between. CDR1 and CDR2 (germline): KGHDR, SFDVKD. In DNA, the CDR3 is TGTGCCACCAGTGATCCAAACAGGGTGCAAGCTTTCTTT. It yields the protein CATSDPNRVQAFF.

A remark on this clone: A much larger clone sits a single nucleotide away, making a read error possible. The CDR3 loop is CSFEDRGGVGGYTF. The CDR3 DNA sequence: TGCAGCTTTGAAGATAGGGGAGGGGTTGGTGGCTACACCTTC. The chain couples TRBV29-1 to TRBJ1-2, with D perhaps TRBD1 (5 bases). CDR3 size: 14 residues. CDR1 SQVTM and CDR2 ANQGSEA come from the germline V gene. The full variable domain, rest sourced from reference TRBV29-1 and TRBJ1-2, is SAVISQKPSRDICQRGTSLTIQCQVDSQVTMMFWYRQQPGQSLTLIATANQGSEATYESGFVIDKFPISRPNLTFSTLTVSNMSPEDSSIYLCSFEDRGGVGGYTFGSGTRLTVV.

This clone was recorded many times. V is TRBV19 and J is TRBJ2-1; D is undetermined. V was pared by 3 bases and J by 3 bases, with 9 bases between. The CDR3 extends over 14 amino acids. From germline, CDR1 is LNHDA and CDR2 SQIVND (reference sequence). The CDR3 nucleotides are TGTGCCAGTAGTATCGGGCTAGGCTACAATGAGCAGTTCTTC. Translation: CASSIGLGYNEQFF.

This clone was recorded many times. This chain's CDR3 is CASTSGQGMDTQYF. DNA of the CDR3: TGCGCCAGCACTTCGGGACAGGGGATGGATACGCAGTATTTT. V usage is TRBV5-1 and J usage is TRBJ2-3; 10 positions match TRBD1. This CDR3 contains 14 residues. Germline CDR1 and CDR2: SGHRS and YFSETQ. V trimming: 6 bases; J trimming: 6 bases; junction bases outside the gene matches: 7. The whole variable domain, filled in from reference TRBV5-1 and TRBJ2-3, reads KAGVTQTPRYLIKTRGQQVTLSCSPISGHRSVSWYQQTPGQGLQFLFEYFSETQRNKGNFPGRFSGRQFSNSRSEMNVSTLELGDSALYLCASTSGQGMDTQYFGPGTRLTVL.

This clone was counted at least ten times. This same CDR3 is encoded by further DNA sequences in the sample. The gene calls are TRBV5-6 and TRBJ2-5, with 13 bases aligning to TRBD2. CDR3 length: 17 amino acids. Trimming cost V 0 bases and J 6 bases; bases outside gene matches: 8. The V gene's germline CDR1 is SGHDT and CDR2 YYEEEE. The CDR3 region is CASSLAEGLAGWQTQYF. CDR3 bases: TGTGCCAGCAGCTTGGCCGAGGGACTAGCGGGATGGCAGACCCAGTACTTC.

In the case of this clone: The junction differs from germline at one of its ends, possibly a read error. CDR3 sequence: CANSFGTSGANVMTF. The CDR3 nucleotides are TGCGCCAACAGCTTCGGGACATCTGGGGCCAACGTCATGACTTTC. This chain uses TRBV5-1 with TRBJ2-6; tentatively, D is TRBD1 (6 bases). The CDR3 has 15 amino acids. Germline V gives CDR1 SGHRS, CDR2 YFSETQ.

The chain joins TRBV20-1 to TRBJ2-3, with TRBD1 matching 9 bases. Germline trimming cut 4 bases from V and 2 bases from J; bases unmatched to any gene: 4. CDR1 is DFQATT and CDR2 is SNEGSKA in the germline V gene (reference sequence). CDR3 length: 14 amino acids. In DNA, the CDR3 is TGCAGTGCTACGGACAGGGGCTTCACAGATACGCAGTATTTT. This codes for CSATDRGFTDTQYF.

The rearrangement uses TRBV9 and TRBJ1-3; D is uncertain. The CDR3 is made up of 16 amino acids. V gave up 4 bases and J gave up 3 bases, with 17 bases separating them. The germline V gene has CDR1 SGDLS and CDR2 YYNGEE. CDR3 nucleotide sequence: TGTGCCAGCAGCCCGTTGACTGATAGCCGTGGAAACACCATATATTTT. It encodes CASSPLTDSRGNTIYF.

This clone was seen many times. CDR3 sequence reads: CASSTRQQGYEQYF. The CDR3, as DNA: TGCGCCAGCAGCACCCGCCAACAGGGATACGAGCAGTACTTC. The chain is built from TRBV4-1 and TRBJ2-7, with D possibly matching TRBD1 (6 bases). V dropped 5 bases and J dropped 4 bases, with 15 bases sitting between them. The CDR3 covers 14 residues. Germline V gives CDR1 MGHRA, CDR2 YSYEKL.

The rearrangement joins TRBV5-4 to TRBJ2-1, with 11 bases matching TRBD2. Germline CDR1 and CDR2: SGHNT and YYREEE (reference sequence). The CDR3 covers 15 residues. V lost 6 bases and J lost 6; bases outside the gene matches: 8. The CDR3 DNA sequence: TGTGCCAGCATCTTCGGACTAGCGGGTCCCAATGAGCAGTTCTTC. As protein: CASIFGLAGPNEQFF.

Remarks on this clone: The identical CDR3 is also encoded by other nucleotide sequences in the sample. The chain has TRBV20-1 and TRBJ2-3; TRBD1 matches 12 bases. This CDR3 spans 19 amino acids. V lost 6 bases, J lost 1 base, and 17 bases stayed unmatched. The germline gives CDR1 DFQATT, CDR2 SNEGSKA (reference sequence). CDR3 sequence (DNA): TGCAGTGCCGGGTGGGACAGGGGGCGTACAACCGACGGCACAGATACGCAGTATTTT. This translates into CSAGWDRGRTTDGTDTQYF.